What follows describes a single TCR beta chain. The antigen is unknown. The V and J ends lost 4 bases and 4 bases respectively, with 14 bases between them. The CDR3 has 14 residues. CDR1 SEHNR and CDR2 FQNEAQ come from the germline V gene (reference sequence). This sample was included in a study of PD-1 blockade in mismatch repair-deficient tumors. Study context: Patients had around 11 mismatch repair-deficient cancer types and were previously treated and progressing.

General study findings and limits: Tumor-resident clones, often undetectable pretreatment in blood, expanded then contracted after pembrolizumab.

PCR or immunohistochemistry showed mismatch repair deficiency in every enrolled patient. TCRs were sequenced from three patients responding to pembrolizumab. Only in-frame clones appear in the TCRdb table, and some are missing; sequencing was by immunoSEQ multiplex PCR. The table shows tens of thousands of clones, with roughly 86% occurring only once. The sequence was collected from an adult with mismatch repair-deficient cancer. Sequenced material: peripheral blood, taken 2 weeks after starting pembrolizumab. The rearrangement uses TRBV7-9 and TRBJ2-7; a possible D gene is TRBD1 (6 bases). CDR3 nucleotide sequence: TGTGCCAGCAGCTGGCCGGGACAACGTTACGAGCAGTACTTC. This sequence encodes CASSWPGQRYEQYF.